Below, one T cell receptor beta chain is given with its context. The antigen is unknown. With 60 Vbeta and 13 Jbeta primers, the PCR was carried out. Libraries were prepared by immunoSEQ multiplex PCR; TCRdb keeps only in-frame clonotypes and omits some of them. The data hold 95,000 to 130,000 clones, with roughly 69% observed a single time. These data come from a study of cytomegalovirus exposure and HLA in healthy donors. General study findings and limits: Confirmation was obtained in vitro that three CMV-associated chains are specific for CMV antigens. HLA allele associations emerged for around 16,000 TCR beta sequences in a later analysis, at 0.05 false discovery rate. Previous analysis showed most TCR beta V segments were productive about 87% or about 30% of the time. Prediction of most subjects' HLA-A and HLA-B alleles by TCR beta sequences was reportedly accurate.

The sequence was collected from a woman in her forties in good health and CMV-seropositive. Sequencing used PBMCs.

CDR3 region: CASSPGTGVNTEAFF. DNA for the CDR3: TGTGCCAGCAGTCCCGGGACAGGGGTGAACACTGAAGCTTTCTTT. The rearrangement links TRBV27 to TRBJ1-1; 10 bases agree with TRBD1. Germline V CDR1 and CDR2: MNHEY, SMNVEV (reference sequence). The CDR3 is made up of 15 amino acids. J was trimmed by 0 bases and V by 5 bases; bases with no gene match: 3.